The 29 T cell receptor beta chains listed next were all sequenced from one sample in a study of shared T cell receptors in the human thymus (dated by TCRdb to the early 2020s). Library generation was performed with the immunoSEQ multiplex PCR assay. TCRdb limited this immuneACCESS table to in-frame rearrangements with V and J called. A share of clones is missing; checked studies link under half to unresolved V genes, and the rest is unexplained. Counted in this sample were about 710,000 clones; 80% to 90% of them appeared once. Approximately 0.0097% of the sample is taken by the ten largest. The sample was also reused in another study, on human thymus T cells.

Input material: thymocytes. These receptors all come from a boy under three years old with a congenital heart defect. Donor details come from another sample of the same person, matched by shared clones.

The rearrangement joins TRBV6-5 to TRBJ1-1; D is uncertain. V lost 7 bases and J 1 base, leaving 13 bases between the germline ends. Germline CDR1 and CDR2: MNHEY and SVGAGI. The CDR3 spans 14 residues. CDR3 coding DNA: TGTGCCAGCAAGTTTCGACTCCAGAACACTGAAGCTTTCTTT. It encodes CASKFRLQNTEAFF.

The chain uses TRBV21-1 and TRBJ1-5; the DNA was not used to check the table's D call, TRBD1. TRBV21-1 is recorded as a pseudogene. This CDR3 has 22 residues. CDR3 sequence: CASSKASLRRTGGSIRRQPQHF. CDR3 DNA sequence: TGTGCCAGCAGCAAAGCTTCGCTACGAAGGACAGGGGGGAGTATAAGGCGTCAGCCCCAGCATTTT.

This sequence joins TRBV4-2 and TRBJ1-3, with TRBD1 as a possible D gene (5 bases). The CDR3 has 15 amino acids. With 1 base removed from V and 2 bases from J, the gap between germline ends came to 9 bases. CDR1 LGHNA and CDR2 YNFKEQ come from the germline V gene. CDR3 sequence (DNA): TGTGCCAGCAGCCAAGTACAGGATCCTGGAAACACCATATATTTT. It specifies CASSQVQDPGNTIYF.

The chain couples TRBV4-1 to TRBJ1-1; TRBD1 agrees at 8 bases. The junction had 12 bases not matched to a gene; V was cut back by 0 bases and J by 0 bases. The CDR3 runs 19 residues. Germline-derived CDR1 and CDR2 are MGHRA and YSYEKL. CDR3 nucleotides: TGCGCCAGCAGCCAAGATAAATCCAGGGGGCTCGGATTGAACACTGAAGCTTTCTTT. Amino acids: CASSQDKSRGLGLNTEAFF.

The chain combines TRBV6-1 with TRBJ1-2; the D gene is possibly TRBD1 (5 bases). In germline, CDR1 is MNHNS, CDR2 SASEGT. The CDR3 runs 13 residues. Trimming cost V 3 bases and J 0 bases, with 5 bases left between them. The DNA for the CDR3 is TGTGCCAGCAGTGAGACAGCTAACTATGGCTACACCTTC. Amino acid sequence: CASSETANYGYTF.

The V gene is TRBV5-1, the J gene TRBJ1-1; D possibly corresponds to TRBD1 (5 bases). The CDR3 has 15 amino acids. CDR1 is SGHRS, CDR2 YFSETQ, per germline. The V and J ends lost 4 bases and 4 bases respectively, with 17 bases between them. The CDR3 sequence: CASSPSGGVGTEAFF. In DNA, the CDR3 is TGCGCCAGCAGCCCCTCTGGAGGGGTGGGCACTGAAGCTTTCTTT. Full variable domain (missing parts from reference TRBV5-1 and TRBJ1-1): KAGVTQTPRYLIKTRGQQVTLSCSPISGHRSVSWYQQTPGQGLQFLFEYFSETQRNKGNFPGRFSGRQFSNSRSEMNVSTLELGDSALYLCASSPSGGVGTEAFFGQGTRLTVV.

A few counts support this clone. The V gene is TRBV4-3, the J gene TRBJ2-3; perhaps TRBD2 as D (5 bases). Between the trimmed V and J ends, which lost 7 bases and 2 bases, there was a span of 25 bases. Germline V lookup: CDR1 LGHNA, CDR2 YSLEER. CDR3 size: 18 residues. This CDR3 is CASTPDWIAVLNTDTQYF. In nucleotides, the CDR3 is TGCGCCAGCACACCGGACTGGATTGCCGTACTTAACACAGATACGCAGTATTTT.

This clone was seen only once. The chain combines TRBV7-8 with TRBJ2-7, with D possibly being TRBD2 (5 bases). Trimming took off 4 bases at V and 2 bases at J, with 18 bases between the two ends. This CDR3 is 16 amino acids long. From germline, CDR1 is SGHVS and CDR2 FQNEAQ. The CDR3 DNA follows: TGTGCCAGCAGCTCCCACCGGCCCCCGGGGACCTACGAGCAGTACTTC. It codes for CASSSHRPPGTYEQYF.

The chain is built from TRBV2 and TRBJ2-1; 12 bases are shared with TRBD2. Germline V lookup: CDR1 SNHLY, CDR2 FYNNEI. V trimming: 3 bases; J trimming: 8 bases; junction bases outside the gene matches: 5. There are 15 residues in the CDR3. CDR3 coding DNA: TGTGCCAGCAGTGATCTAGCGGGAGGGCCCCATGAGCAGTTCTTC. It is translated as CASSDLAGGPHEQFF.

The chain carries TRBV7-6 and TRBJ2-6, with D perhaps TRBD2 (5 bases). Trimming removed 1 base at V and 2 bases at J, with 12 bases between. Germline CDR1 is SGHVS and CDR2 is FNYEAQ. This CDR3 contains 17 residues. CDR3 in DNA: TGTGCCAGCAGCTTAGATTGCGGAGGAACTGGGGCCAACGTCCTGACTTTC. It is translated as CASSLDCGGTGANVLTF.

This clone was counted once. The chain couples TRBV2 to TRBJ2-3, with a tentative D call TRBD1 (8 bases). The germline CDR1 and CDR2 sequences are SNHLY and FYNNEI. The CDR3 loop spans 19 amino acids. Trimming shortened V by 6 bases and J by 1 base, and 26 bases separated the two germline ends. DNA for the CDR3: TGTGCCAGCAGCGGACAGGGAGGGGAGAGGGACTATGGCACAGATACGCAGTATTTT. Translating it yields CASSGQGGERDYGTDTQYF.

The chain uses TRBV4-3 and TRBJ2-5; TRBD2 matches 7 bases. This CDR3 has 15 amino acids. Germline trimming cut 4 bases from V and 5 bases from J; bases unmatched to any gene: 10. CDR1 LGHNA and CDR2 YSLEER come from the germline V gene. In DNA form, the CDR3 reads TGCGCCAGCAGCCTAAGAGTGCGGGGGAGCGAGACCCAGTACTTC. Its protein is CASSLRVRGSETQYF.

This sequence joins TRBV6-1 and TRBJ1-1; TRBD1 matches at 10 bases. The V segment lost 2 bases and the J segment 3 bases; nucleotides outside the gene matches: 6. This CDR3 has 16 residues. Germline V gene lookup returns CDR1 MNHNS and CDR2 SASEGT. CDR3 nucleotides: TGTGCCAGCAGTGAATGGGACAGGGGTAAGGACACTGAAGCTTTCTTT. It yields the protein CASSEWDRGKDTEAFF.

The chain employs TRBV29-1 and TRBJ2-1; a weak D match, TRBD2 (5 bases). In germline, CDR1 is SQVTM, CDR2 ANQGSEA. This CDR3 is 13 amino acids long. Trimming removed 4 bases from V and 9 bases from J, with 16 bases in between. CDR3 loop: CSVGPSSFGEQFF. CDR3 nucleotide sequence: TGCAGCGTTGGACCTAGCAGTTTCGGTGAGCAGTTCTTC.

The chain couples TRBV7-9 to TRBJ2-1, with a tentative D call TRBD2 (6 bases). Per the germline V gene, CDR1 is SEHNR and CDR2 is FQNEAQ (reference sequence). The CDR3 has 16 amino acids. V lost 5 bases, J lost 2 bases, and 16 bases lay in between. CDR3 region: CASSNRLDDPYNEQFF. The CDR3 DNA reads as TGTGCCAGCAGCAACCGACTAGACGACCCCTACAATGAGCAGTTCTTC.

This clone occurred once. CDR3 bases: TGTGCCAGCCGCCCAAGACCTAAAACAGGGGGCGGCTATGGCTACACCTTC. Translation: CASRPRPKTGGGYGYTF. The V gene is TRBV28, the J gene TRBJ1-2; TRBD1 matches at 9 bases. V shed 8 bases and J 4 bases; nucleotides not matched to a gene: 17. Germline V gene lookup returns CDR1 MDHEN and CDR2 SYDVKM. The CDR3 runs to 17 residues.

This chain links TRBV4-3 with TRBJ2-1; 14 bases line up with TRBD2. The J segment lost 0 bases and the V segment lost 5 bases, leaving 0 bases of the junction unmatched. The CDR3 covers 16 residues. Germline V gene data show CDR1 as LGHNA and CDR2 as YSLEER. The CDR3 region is CASSGTSGSSYNEQFF. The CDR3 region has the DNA TGCGCCAGCAGCGGGACTAGCGGGAGCTCCTACAATGAGCAGTTCTTC.

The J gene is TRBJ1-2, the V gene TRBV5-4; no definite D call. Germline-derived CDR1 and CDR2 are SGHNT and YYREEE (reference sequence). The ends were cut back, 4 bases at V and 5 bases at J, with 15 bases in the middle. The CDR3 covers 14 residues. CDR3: CASSPDRGEYGYTF. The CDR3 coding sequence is TGTGCCAGCAGCCCTGACCGGGGAGAGTATGGCTACACCTTC.

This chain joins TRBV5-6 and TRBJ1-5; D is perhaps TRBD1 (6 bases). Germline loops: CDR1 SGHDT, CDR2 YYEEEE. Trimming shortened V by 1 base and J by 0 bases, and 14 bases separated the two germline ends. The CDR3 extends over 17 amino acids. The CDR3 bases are TGTGCCAGCAGCTTGTGGGGGGGCGGGTATAGCAATCAGCCCCAGCATTTT. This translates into CASSLWGGGYSNQPQHF. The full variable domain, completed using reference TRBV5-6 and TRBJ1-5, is DAGVTQSPTHLIKTRGQQVTLRCSPKSGHDTVSWYQQALGQGPQFIFQYYEEEERQRGNFPDRFSGHQFPNYSSELNVNALLLGDSALYLCASSLWGGGYSNQPQHFGDGTRLSIL.

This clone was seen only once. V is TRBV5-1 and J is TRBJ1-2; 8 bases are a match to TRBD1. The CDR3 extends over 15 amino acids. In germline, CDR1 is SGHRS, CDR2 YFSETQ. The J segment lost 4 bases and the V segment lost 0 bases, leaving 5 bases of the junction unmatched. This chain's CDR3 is CASSLVETGAYGYTF. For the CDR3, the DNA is TGCGCCAGCAGCTTGGTCGAGACAGGGGCCTATGGCTACACCTTC.

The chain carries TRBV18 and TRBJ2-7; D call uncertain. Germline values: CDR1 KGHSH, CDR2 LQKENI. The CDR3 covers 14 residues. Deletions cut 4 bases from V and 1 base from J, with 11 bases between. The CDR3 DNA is TGTGCCAGCTCACTAACCAGACTTTCCTACGAGCAGTACTTC. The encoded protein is CASSLTRLSYEQYF.

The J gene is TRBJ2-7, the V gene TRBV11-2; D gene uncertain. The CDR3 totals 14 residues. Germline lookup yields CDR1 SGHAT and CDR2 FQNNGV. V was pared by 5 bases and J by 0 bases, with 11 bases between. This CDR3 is CASSNPRSSYEQYF. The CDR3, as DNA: TGTGCCAGCAGCAACCCCAGGTCCTCCTACGAGCAGTACTTC.

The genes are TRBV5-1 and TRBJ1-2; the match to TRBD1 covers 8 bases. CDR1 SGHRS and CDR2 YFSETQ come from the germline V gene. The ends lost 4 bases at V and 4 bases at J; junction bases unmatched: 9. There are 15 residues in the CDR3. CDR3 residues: CASSAPDREGYGYTF. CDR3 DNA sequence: TGCGCCAGCAGCGCCCCGGACAGGGAAGGCTATGGCTACACCTTC.

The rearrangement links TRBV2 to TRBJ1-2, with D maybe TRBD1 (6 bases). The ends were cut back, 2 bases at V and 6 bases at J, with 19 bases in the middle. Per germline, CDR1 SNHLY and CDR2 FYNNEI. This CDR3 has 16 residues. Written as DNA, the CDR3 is TGTGCCAGCAGTGAAATGTCAGGGGACGGCTCAGATGGCTACACCTTC. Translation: CASSEMSGDGSDGYTF.

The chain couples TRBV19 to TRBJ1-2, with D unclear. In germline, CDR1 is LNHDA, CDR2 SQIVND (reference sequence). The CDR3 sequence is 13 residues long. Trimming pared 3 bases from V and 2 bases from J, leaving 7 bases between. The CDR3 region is CASSICRNYGYTF. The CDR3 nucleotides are TGTGCCAGTAGTATCTGCAGGAACTATGGCTACACCTTC.

The CDR3: CSARGSLQQFF. The CDR3 DNA reads as TGCAGTGCTAGAGGGAGCCTACAGCAGTTCTTC. This chain joins TRBV20-1 and TRBJ2-1; D gene uncertain. Trimming took off 1 base at V and 11 bases at J, with 9 bases between the two ends. The CDR3 consists of 11 residues. Per the germline V gene, CDR1 is DFQATT and CDR2 is SNEGSKA (reference sequence).

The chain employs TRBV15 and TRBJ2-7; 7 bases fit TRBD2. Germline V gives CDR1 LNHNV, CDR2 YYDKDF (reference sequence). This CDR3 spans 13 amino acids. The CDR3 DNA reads TGTTCCGTGGGTAGCGGGTTGTCCTACGAGCAGTACTTC. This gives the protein CSVGSGLSYEQYF.

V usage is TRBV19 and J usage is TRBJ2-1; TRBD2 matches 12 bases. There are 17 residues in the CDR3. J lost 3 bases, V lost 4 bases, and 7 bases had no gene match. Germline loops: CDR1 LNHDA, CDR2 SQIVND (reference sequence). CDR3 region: CASSKGGTSGYYNEQFF. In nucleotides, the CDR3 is TGTGCCAGTAGTAAAGGTGGGACTAGCGGGTACTACAATGAGCAGTTCTTC.

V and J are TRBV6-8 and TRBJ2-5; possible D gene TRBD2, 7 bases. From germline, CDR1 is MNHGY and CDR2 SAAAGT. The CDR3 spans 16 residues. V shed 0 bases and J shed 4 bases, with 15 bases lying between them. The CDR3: CASSYSRGGGRETQYF. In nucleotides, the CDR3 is TGTGCCAGCAGTTACTCGAGGGGGGGAGGGCGAGAGACCCAGTACTTC.